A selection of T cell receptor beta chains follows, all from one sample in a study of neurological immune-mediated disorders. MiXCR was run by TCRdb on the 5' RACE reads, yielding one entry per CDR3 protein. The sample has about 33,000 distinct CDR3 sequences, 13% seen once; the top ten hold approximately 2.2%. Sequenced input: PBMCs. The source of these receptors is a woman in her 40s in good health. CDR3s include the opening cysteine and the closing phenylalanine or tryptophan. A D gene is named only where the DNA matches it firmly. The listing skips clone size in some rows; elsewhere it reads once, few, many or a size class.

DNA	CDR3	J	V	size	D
TGTGCCTGGGCTCCGGGACAGGGAAATTCACCCCTCCACTTT	CAWAPGQGNSPLHF	TRBJ1-6	TRBV30	-	TRBD1
TGTGCCAGCAGCCATGGGGTCCTATCGGGGGCCGTCAATGAGCAATTCTTC	CASSHGVLSGAVNEQFF	TRBJ2-1	TRBV3-1	-	-
TGTGCCAGCAACGGACAGGGCCCCTTCTATGGCTACACCTTC	CASNGQGPFYGYTF	TRBJ1-2	TRBV2	many	TRBD1
TGCAGTCCCCCCCGGGGAGGGAGGTACCAAGAGACCCAGTACTTC	CSPPRGGRYQETQYF	TRBJ2-5	TRBV29-1	many	TRBD2
TGTGCCAGCAGTGGCATAGACTACGAGCAGTACTTC	CASSGIDYEQYF	TRBJ2-7	TRBV2	many	-
TGTGCCAGCAGCCGAAACACTGAAGCTTTCTTT	CASSRNTEAFF	TRBJ1-1	TRBV7-9	medium-sized	-
TGTGCCAGCAGCCCGACTAGGGACGCCTACAATGAGCAGTTCTTC	CASSPTRDAYNEQFF	TRBJ2-1	TRBV3-1	many	-
TGTGCCAGCATTCCGGGGACTAGGTCCACCAGCCTAGAGACCCAGTACTTC	CASIPGTRSTSLETQYF	TRBJ2-5	TRBV7-8	many	TRBD2
TGCAGTGCTAGACCCTGGGGACTAGCGGGGGTTCGTTGGGAGACCCAGTACTTC	CSARPWGLAGVRWETQYF	TRBJ2-5	TRBV20-1	many	TRBD2
TGCGCCAGCAGCTCTACAGGGGTCCCTGAAGCTTTCTTT	CASSSTGVPEAFF	TRBJ1-1	TRBV5-1	many	TRBD1
TGTGCCAGCAGCTTATCCCTCCAACAGGGGTGGGGAAACACCATATATTTT	CASSLSLQQGWGNTIYF	TRBJ1-3	TRBV7-9	many	TRBD1
TGTGCCAGTAGTCCCACCTCGACAGGGGACTACGAGCAGTACTTC	CASSPTSTGDYEQYF	TRBJ2-7	TRBV19	-	TRBD1
TGTGCCAGTTCGGGGGGGGGCCGGACTTCTAGCACAGATACGCAGTATTTT	CASSGGGRTSSTDTQYF	TRBJ2-3	TRBV7-2	many	TRBD2
TGTGCCAGCAGTAATGTCGGGACCACTGAAGCTTTCTTT	CASSNVGTTEAFF	TRBJ1-1	TRBV2	many	-
TGTGCCAGTGGGGGGGGGTTCGAGCAGTACTTC	CASGGGFEQYF	TRBJ2-7	TRBV25-1	many	TRBD2
TGCGCCAGCAGCAGACAGGGGTCTACCTACGAGCAGTACTTC	CASSRQGSTYEQYF	TRBJ2-7	TRBV5-1	many	TRBD1
TGTGCCAGCAGCTCCTCAGACATCGTCCTGACTTTC	CASSSSDIVLTF	TRBJ2-6	TRBV7-2	many	-
TGTGCCAGCAGCCCATCACTAGCGGGAGGGGTGGGAAGCACAGATACGCAGTATTTT	CASSPSLAGGVGSTDTQYF	TRBJ2-3	TRBV9	-	TRBD2
TGCAGTGGGAAAGACGGGACAGGCACAGATACGCAGTATTTT	CSGKDGTGTDTQYF	TRBJ2-3	TRBV20-1	many	TRBD1